This T cell receptor (beta chain) was sequenced during a study of cytomegalovirus exposure and HLA in healthy donors (dated by TCRdb to about 2017). Concerning the study at large: According to an earlier analysis of 587 of the donors, some 180 million T cells yielded over 100 million unique TCR beta sequences and approximately 300 Gb of sequence data. Every repertoire in the discovery cohort had been generated on one and the same sequencing platform. The later analysis used no new phenotypic data to find candidate immune exposures, relying instead on TCR beta sequences and their occurrence across donors. The study aimed to test whether cataloging public T cell receptors could reveal signatures of past pathogen exposure. A later genetic analysis took genome-wide SNP genotypes for about three fifths of the roughly 670 donors and used that subset as a discovery cohort. To predict cytomegalovirus infection status, the study combined high-throughput TCR immunosequencing, statistical association of individual TCRs with disease status, and machine learning. Typing coverage varied by locus: roughly 629-640 donors for A, B, C, DRB1 and DQB1; roughly 500 for DQA1; around 570 for DPA1; roughly 450 for DPB1. In an earlier analysis of roughly 600 of the donors, high-throughput TCR beta sequencing was used to judge whether each TCR beta V gene segment behaved as functional or pseudogenic. An early release covering just under 650 HLA-typed donors comprised about 290 gigabases of sequencing data and about 90 million unique TCR sequences. Across approximately 400 genotyped donors of the cohort, an average of roughly 230,000 unique TCR beta nucleotide sequences per donor were sequenced, and 15% to 20% of those sequences were non-productive. HLA typing covered class I and class II loci at four-digit resolution. A later analysis re-examined previously published TCR beta repertoires from around 670 donors and added high-resolution HLA genotyping to investigate patterns of TCR occurrence. Donor age, sex, ethnicity and CMV serostatus were collected together with the repertoire data. Roughly 5 DR-DQ haplotypes were handled as single units for association and clustering, since linkage in the cohort was strong. The T cell repertoires of several hundred subjects were profiled by immunosequencing and related to cytomegalovirus serostatus. Among the approximately 430 genotyped donors, about 85% belonged to the genetic ancestry cluster associated with self-reported Caucasian donors. In addition to the first cohort of 650 to 800 subjects, a separate validation cohort of 130 or so different subjects was used. The research as a whole found: Presence/absence analyses assumed roughly uniform sequencing depth across donors, an assumption that may not hold. In a later analysis, the rate of TCR association differed among HLA loci, with DRB1 alleles having the most associated TCRs and HLA-C alleles having the fewest. Several of the top co-occurrence clusters appeared to be linked to parvovirus B19, influenza, CMV and Epstein-Barr virus, according to a later analysis. For the cohort, immune exposure information was limited to CMV serostatus. Because counts were too low, 15 to 20 rarely observed V segments, including chromosome 9 orphons, were excluded from the earlier analysis of several hundred of the donors. A further reported finding was that TCR beta sequences accurately predicted the HLA-A and HLA-B alleles for most subjects in the first cohort. In both the original and validation cohorts, the classifier was reported to diagnose cytomegalovirus status with high specificity and sensitivity. The study gave a list of 150 to 200 TCR beta chains associated with cytomegalovirus. A cluster of highly shared sequence variants was judged likely to represent a technical artifact of the sequencing pipeline. The 87-base-pair reads could not distinguish some IMGT-functional V segments, including TRBV6-2 and TRBV6-3, so those segments were excluded. According to a later genetic analysis, donors in an Asian-associated ancestry cluster had fewer N-insertions in productive TCRs than the approximately 710-donor mean. An association between a missense DCLRE1C variant and V-gene and J-gene trimming of TCR beta chains was found in a later genetic analysis and replicated in an independent cohort. Correlated functional status among segregating V segments might reflect linkage disequilibrium, but an unknown experimental factor could not be ruled out. In a later analysis, some 17,000 TCR beta sequences were associated with specific HLA alleles at a false discovery rate of 0.05. It was suggested by the authors that the approach could potentially be generalized to other disease states and immunological phenotypes. Because some donors lacked HLA typing at each locus, the association tests relied only on the typed subset. Most TCR sequences were seen in very few donors, while some public TCRs were found in many individuals. In a later analysis, HLA-associated TCR beta chains were found to be more clonally expanded and to have lower generation probabilities than equally common non-associated chains. In this cohort, only TCR beta chains were sequenced, and detectable features were limited by the absence of alpha or paired-chain data. A later analysis found that most CMV-associated TCR beta chains appeared HLA-restricted, with HLA associations seemingly driven largely by CMV exposure. In vitro tests confirmed that a few of the cytomegalovirus-associated TCR beta chains recognize cytomegalovirus antigens. Strong co-occurrence of HLA alleles, especially DR and DQ, made assigning TCR associations to individual alleles difficult. In an earlier analysis of around 500 of the donors, most TCR beta V segments appeared in productive rearrangements about 87% or about 30% of the time, broadly matching IMGT annotations.

Library creation used the immunoSEQ multiplex PCR assay. For the multiplex PCR, a mixture combining 60 forward primers for TCR Vbeta segments and 13 reverse primers for TCR Jbeta segments was used. The CDR3 region of rearranged TCR beta genes was amplified from genomic DNA by a multiplex PCR assay. On the Illumina HiSeq System, the amplified TCR beta libraries were sequenced as 87-base-pair reads. On the authors' methods: A later analysis tallied approximately 87 million unique TCR beta chains across the 550 to 850 repertoires, and around 9.9 million of those chains were shared by two or more donors. Raw reads were error-corrected and collapsed into unique sequences by a nearest-neighbor algorithm in which closely related sequences were merged to remove PCR and sequencing errors. Alignment of CDR3 sequences to IMGT reference sequences was used to assign V, D and J gene segments. For a sequence to be retained, a match of at least six nucleotides was required to both a V gene segment and a J gene segment. Rearrangements were called productive when the CDR3 lacked stop codons and stayed in frame with V and J; all others were non-productive. Following IMGT convention, CDR3 was defined as the stretch from the second conserved V-encoded cysteine up to the conserved J-encoded phenylalanine. In an earlier analysis of 587 of the donors, sequences lacking an unambiguous match to a single V gene segment were excluded. An earlier analysis of 550 to 650 of the donors classified V segments as functional when productive rearrangements were above 56.7% and as segregating when the standard deviation between donors was above 5%. To diagnose cytomegalovirus status from the catalog of TCR beta chain sequences, a statistical classification framework was built. In a later analysis, V and J genes were assigned by comparing TCR nucleotide sequences against IMGT/GENE-DB human TR gene sequences. The TCRdist pipeline was used in a later analysis to assign CDR3 sequences and most-parsimonious VDJ recombination scenarios. In a later analysis, each TCR beta chain was defined by its CDR3 amino acid sequence together with its V-gene family, and reads lacking a unique V-gene family were excluded. As a way to deal with suspected cross-contamination and a sequencing artifact, a later analysis dropped roughly 620 nucleotide sequences that were highly shared and had low generation probability. A later analysis calculated a clonal expansion index for each public chain from normalized within-repertoire ranks of inferred template counts. A later analysis computed generation probabilities with a VDJ recombination model fitted to out-of-frame rearrangements, and checked the results against IGoR. A later analysis scored TCR-TCR, TCR-HLA and TCR-CMV co-occurrence with hypergeometric tests, applying a repertoire-size bias correction to TCR pairs. To estimate false discovery rates, a later analysis permuted the HLA or CMV assignments 20 times. In a later analysis, co-occurring TCRs were grouped using DBSCAN, and TCRdist sequence similarity was added for clustering within HLA-allele-positive subsets. For co-occurrence clustering, repertoires with fewer than 30,000 or more than 120,000 public chains were excluded, along with roughly 5 repertoires with anomalous nucleotide sharing. TCRdb limited this immuneACCESS table to in-frame rearrangements with V and J called. A share of clones is missing; checked studies link under half to unresolved V genes, and the rest is unexplained. The D gene and trimming were derived from the DNA, and the V and J assignments and clone size from that table. The sample data list 90,000 to 150,000 clones, and over 65% of these were observed just once. The top ten clones comprise around a tenth of the sample.

V is clipped by 1 base and J by 3 bases, and the sequence between their germline boundaries is 15 bases long. Inclusive of the bounding cysteine and phenylalanine, the CDR3 is 17 residues long. CDR3 DNA only is kept here, 51 bases in frame from base 1. The germline V gene specifies LGHNA as CDR1 and YNFKEQ as CDR2. Points on this clone: There is no known antigen for this receptor. Base qualities are not at hand, and no much larger clone is one base apart.

The cohort was made up of around 720 healthy bone marrow donors. Cohort members were all nominally healthy when sampled, although unrecorded immune exposures were likely present. The donor tested CMV seropositive, placing the donor among the roughly 300 seropositive members of the cohort. Each donor provided a peripheral blood sample, and peripheral blood mononuclear cells were used for TCR beta sequencing. The Qiagen DNeasy Blood Extraction Kit was used to extract genomic DNA from the blood cell samples. The receptor was isolated from a woman aged 45 to 65 in good health and CMV-seropositive. This chain is built from TRBV4-2 and TRBJ2-2; matching of 6 bases hints at TRBD2 as the D gene. Sequenced: PBMCs. This receptor has the CDR3 CASSQGRTGTHTGELFF. The DNA is TGTGCCAGCAGCCAAGGGAGAACCGGGACTCACACCGGGGAGCTGTTTTTT.